These T cell receptor beta chains were read from a single sample in a study of post-analysis software for immune sequencing data. MiXCR, run by TCRdb on the PCR reads, gives a single entry per CDR3 protein. The table records some 800,000 distinct CDR3 sequences, around 46% of them present only once. Sequenced input: blood. These receptor sequences come from a girl aged 10-17 years with multiple sclerosis. Both conserved end residues are trimmed from each CDR3. D genes are given only for firm matches. Clone size is given for some rows only: seen once, a few or many times, or a class if the clone is expanded.

clone_size,j_call,d_call,v_call,cdr3_aa
few,TRBJ2-7,TRBD2,TRBV20-1,SARGLAGAGDEQY
few,TRBJ1-2,NA,TRBV28,ASSFRGGGYT
few,TRBJ2-7,TRBD2,TRBV12-3/TRBV12-4,ASRGGSTYEQY
few,TRBJ2-7,NA,TRBV29-1,SALERRDSWEQY
NA,TRBJ2-1,TRBD1,TRBV20-1,SARGDSNDEQF
NA,NA,TRBD2,TRBV4-2,ASSQELSGSDEQY
few,TRBJ2-3,NA,TRBV7-2,ASSRDTTDTQY
once,TRBJ2-1,TRBD2,TRBV2,ARSTSGRAWIIKNEQF
few,TRBJ2-7,NA,TRBV29-1,SVKPGLWTYEQY
NA,TRBJ2-1,NA,TRBV5-8,ASSLVTSSYNEQF
few,TRBJ2-1,TRBD1,TRBV4-2,ASSQVDRDEQF
few,NA,NA,TRBV5-6,ASSLVGRRLEQY
NA,TRBJ2-1,NA,TRBV3-1,ASSQAAVSSYNEQF
NA,NA,NA,TRBV9,ASSVDGSVDEQY
NA,TRBJ2-1,TRBD2,TRBV4-1,ASSQESGLVIEQF
NA,TRBJ2-1,TRBD2,TRBV20-1,SAGGTSRWDEQF
NA,TRBJ1-2,TRBD1,TRBV4-2,ASSQDQDRDYGYT
NA,TRBJ1-5,NA,TRBV15,ATSNGRFSNQPQH
few,TRBJ1-2,NA,TRBV3-1,ASSQAHQGNYGYT